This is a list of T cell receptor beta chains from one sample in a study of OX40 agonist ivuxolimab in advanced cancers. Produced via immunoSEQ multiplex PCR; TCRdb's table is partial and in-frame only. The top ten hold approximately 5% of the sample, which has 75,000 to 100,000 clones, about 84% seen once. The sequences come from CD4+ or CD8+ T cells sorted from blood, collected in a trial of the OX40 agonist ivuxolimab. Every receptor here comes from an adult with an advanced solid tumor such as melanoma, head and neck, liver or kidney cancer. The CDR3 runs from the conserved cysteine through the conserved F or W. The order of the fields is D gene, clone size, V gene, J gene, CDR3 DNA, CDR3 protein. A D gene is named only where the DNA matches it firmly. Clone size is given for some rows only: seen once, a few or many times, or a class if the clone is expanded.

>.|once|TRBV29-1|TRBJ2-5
TGCAGCGTTGATGGGCGGAATCAAGAGACCCAGTACTTC
CSVDGRNQETQYF
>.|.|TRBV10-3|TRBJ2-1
TGTGCCACTCGGGACACCAACAATGAGCAGTTCTTC
CATRDTNNEQFF
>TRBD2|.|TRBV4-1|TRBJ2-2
TGCGCCAGCAGCCAAGAGATCGGGAGGGCCGTCGGGGAGCTGTTTTTT
CASSQEIGRAVGELFF
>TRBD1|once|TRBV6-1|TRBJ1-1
TGTGCCAGCTACCGGGACAGGACGGCTTTCTTT
CASYRDRTAFF
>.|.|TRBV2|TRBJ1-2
TGTGCCAGCAGTTCCGGGACTGACTATGGCTACACCTTC
CASSSGTDYGYTF
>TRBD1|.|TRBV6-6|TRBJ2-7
TGTGCCAGCAGTTCTCCGGGGGGACAGGGCGCTGGCGAGCAGTACTTC
CASSSPGGQGAGEQYF
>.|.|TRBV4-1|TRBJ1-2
TGCGCCAGCAGCCAAGCTACAGTAACCTATGGCTACACCTTC
CASSQATVTYGYTF
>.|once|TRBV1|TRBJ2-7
TGCACCAGCAGCCGTGGAACGCGGGAGGTCTACGAGCAGTACTTC
CTSSRGTREVYEQYF
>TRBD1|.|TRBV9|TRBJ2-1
TGTGCCAGCAGCAACCCCGTGGGGGACAGGGGTTACAATGAGCAGTTCTTC
CASSNPVGDRGYNEQFF
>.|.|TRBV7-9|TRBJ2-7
TGTGCCAGCAGCTTAGAGGGATGGGTTTACGAGCAGTACTTC
CASSLEGWVYEQYF
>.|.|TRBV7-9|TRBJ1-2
TGTGCCAGCAGCCCCGGGAGTAACTATGGCTACACCTTC
CASSPGSNYGYTF
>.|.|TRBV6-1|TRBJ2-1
TGTGCCAGCAGCGGGACTCCCTACAATGAGCAGTTCTTC
CASSGTPYNEQFF